This TCR beta chain was profiled in a study of T cell responses to AZD1222 COVID-19 vaccine. Overall study results and limits: Only a handful of people who got AZD1222 tested seropositive at baseline. With two AZD1222 doses given, Spike-specific TCR breadth and depth both rose. Sampling captured repertoires only after the peak T cell response.

Germline V gene data show CDR1 as SGHVS and CDR2 as FQNEAQ. This CDR3 has 15 residues. V lost 1 base and J lost 1, with 10 bases in between. The protocol was immunoSEQ multiplex PCR, while the TCRdb copy is restricted to in-frame clones and leaves out a portion. The table records around 150,000 clones, around 84% of them present only once. Note on this clone: What it binds is not known.

The material sequenced was peripheral blood, taken on day 0 of AZD1222 vaccination. The chain links TRBV7-8 to TRBJ1-1; no firm D call. This TCR came from an adult in good health. The CDR3 DNA sequence: TGTGCCAGCAGCTTAGTGGTACAGCCGAACACTGAAGCTTTCTTT. Amino acid sequence: CASSLVVQPNTEAFF.